This TCR beta chain is from a study of vaccination and CD4 T cells after COVID-19. To note about this clonotype: The antigen remains undetermined.

With the Oncomine TCR Beta short-read assay, DNA from cultured CD4+ T cells was sequenced. Genomic DNA was isolated from CD4+ T cells that had been cultured. TCRdb fed the PCR reads into MiXCR, producing one record per CDR3 protein. Counted here are fewer than 15,000 distinct CDR3 sequences, 58% occurring once; the ten biggest clones make up less than 20%. Treatment denoted: approximately 11-day PBMC culture with coronavirus spike peptide pools or control peptides (ViraFEST assay). This CDR3 is 14 amino acids long. Germline-derived CDR1 and CDR2 are DFQATT and SNEGSKA (reference sequence). The V gene lost 2 bases and the J gene lost 0 bases, with 11 bases spanning the gap.

J is TRBJ2-7 and V is TRBV20-1; no reliable D call. The TCR originated in a human donor with COVID-19. The sequenced sample was cultured CD4+ T cells from blood, obtained after SARS-CoV-2 vaccination. CDR3 DNA: TGCAGTGCTAGAAGCGCGCGTATCTCCTACGAGCAGTACTTC. This gives the protein CSARSARISYEQYF.